This T cell receptor beta chain comes out of a study of blood T cell repertoires in COVID-19. Study in general: The samples span acute and convalescent COVID-19 from the United States, Italy and Spain.

Methods used by the authors: Nucleated cell number was recorded as an estimate derived from reference gene primer amplification. This table comes from immunoSEQ multiplex PCR, and its TCRdb copy is limited to in-frame clones, with some not included. V and J calls and clone size are copied from that table; D and trimming were computed from the DNA. The sample has under 200,000 clones; around 87% are singletons. Study members were between roughly 18 and 100 years old and lived in some 22 US regions. Donors in Cohort 3 who had recovered were those with two negative PCRs, healthcare professional clearance, or resolution of their symptoms. In the case of this clone: Other DNA sequences from this sample encode an identical CDR3 as well.

Trimming removed 0 bases from V and 3 bases from J; junction bases left unmatched: 2. CDR1 SGHRS and CDR2 YFSETQ come from the germline V gene. This CDR3 contains 14 residues. The sequencing sample was made of PBMCs or T cells enriched from blood (not recorded which). This clonotype was obtained from a woman aged 50 to 60 who had recovered from COVID-19. The chain is built from TRBV5-1 and TRBJ2-5; 7 bases are a match to TRBD1. The DNA for the CDR3 is TGCGCCAGCAGCTTGGCCACAGGGGAAGAGACCCAGTACTTC. This codes for CASSLATGEETQYF.